What follows are 21 T cell receptor beta chains derived from one specimen sequenced in a study of control samples from healthy donors and cancer patients. Profiling relied on immunoSEQ multiplex PCR, and the TCRdb table lists in-frame clones only, not all of them. The sample lists some 210,000 clones, about 90% occurring once. Sequencing was performed on blood. These receptors all stem from a man aged 30 to 39 in good health.

This clone was seen just once. The gene calls are TRBV7-6 and TRBJ1-1; 9 bases map to TRBD1. With V trimmed by 1 base and J by 5 bases, 11 bases remained unmatched. Germline CDR1 and CDR2: SGHVS and FNYEAQ. The CDR3 has 17 amino acids. The CDR3 DNA is TGTGCCAGCAGCTTAGTTCGACAGGGGGTTGTGGGAACTGAAGCTTTCTTT. The encoded protein is CASSLVRQGVVGTEAFF.

The chain uses TRBV12-3 or TRBV12-4 and TRBJ1-6; D unresolved. The CDR3 spans 12 residues. V dropped 6 bases and J dropped 10 bases, with 10 bases sitting between them. CDR3 sequence reads: CASSSPASPLHF. In nucleotides, the CDR3 is TGTGCCAGCAGCTCCCCGGCGTCACCCCTCCACTTT.

The chain couples TRBV6-1 to TRBJ1-5, with 8 bases matching TRBD1. The CDR3 extends over 14 amino acids. The J segment lost 6 bases and the V segment lost 3 bases, leaving 4 bases of the junction unmatched. The germline V gene encodes CDR1 MNHNS and CDR2 SASEGT. Here the CDR3 reads CASSDGQGGQPQHF. CDR3 bases: TGTGCCAGCAGTGACGGACAGGGTGGTCAGCCCCAGCATTTT.

This clone was recorded once. The rearrangement uses TRBV7-8 and TRBJ2-7; TRBD2 is a possible D gene (6 bases). The V and J ends lost 7 bases and 0 bases respectively, with 16 bases between them. Germline V gene lookup returns CDR1 SGHVS and CDR2 FQNEAQ. The CDR3 sequence is 15 residues long. CDR3 bases: TGTGCCAGCACCTCGGAGGGAACTATCTCCTACGAGCAGTACTTC. This translates into CASTSEGTISYEQYF.

The J gene is TRBJ2-5, the V gene TRBV12-5, with 12 bases lining up with TRBD2. CDR3 size: 16 residues. Germline V lookup: CDR1 LGHNT, CDR2 FRNRAP. The junction had 5 bases not matched to a gene; V was cut back by 6 bases and J by 0 bases. CDR3 region: CASGGGLAGYQETQYF. CDR3 bases: TGTGCTAGTGGGGGGGGACTAGCGGGTTACCAAGAGACCCAGTACTTC.

This clone was picked up one time. The same CDR3 is also encoded by other DNA sequences in this sample. The V gene is TRBV9, the J gene TRBJ2-1, with 13 bases lining up with TRBD2. CDR1 is SGDLS, CDR2 YYNGEE, per germline. V gave up 4 bases and J gave up 0 bases; unmatched junction bases: 7. The CDR3 is 18 amino acids. CDR3 DNA sequence: TGTGCCAGCAGCCCGCGACTAGCGGGGGGCAGCTCCTACAATGAGCAGTTCTTC. It codes for CASSPRLAGGSSYNEQFF. Supplemented by reference TRBV9 and TRBJ2-1, the full variable domain reads DSGVTQTPKHLITATGQRVTLRCSPRSGDLSVYWYQQSLDQGLQFLIQYYNGEERAKGNILERFSAQQFPDLHSELNLSSLELGDSALYFCASSPRLAGGSSYNEQFFGPGTRLTVL.

The chain combines TRBV7-8 with TRBJ2-3, with D possibly matching TRBD1 (5 bases). CDR1 SGHVS and CDR2 FQNEAQ come from the germline V gene. The CDR3 is made up of 16 amino acids. Trimming took off 0 bases at V and 0 bases at J, with 10 bases between the two ends. CDR3 in amino acids: CASSLAAGSSTDTQYF. The CDR3 DNA sequence: TGTGCCAGCAGCTTAGCAGCAGGGTCTAGCACAGATACGCAGTATTTT. The full variable domain, rest sourced from reference TRBV7-8 and TRBJ2-3, is GAGVSQSPRYKVAKRGQDVALRCDPISGHVSLFWYQQALGQGPEFLTYFQNEAQLDKSGLPSDRFFAERPEGSVSTLKIQRTQQEDSAVYLCASSLAAGSSTDTQYFGPGTRLTVL.

The V gene is TRBV18, the J gene TRBJ1-6; D not certain. Germline V gene lookup returns CDR1 KGHSH and CDR2 LQKENI. This CDR3 spans 15 amino acids. Trimming removed 1 base at V and 4 bases at J, with 8 bases between. The DNA for the CDR3 is TGTGCCAGCTCACCACAGGGAGGATATAATTCACCCCTCCACTTT. The encoded protein is CASSPQGGYNSPLHF.

The chain uses TRBV5-8 and TRBJ2-1, with TRBD1 matching 8 bases. After removal of 4 bases from V and 5 bases from J, the junction contained 8 bases not matched to a gene. The CDR3 contains 15 residues. CDR1 is SGHTS and CDR2 is YDEGEE in the germline V gene. The chain's CDR3 is CASSMGQVIHNEQFF. The CDR3 DNA reads as TGTGCCAGCAGCATGGGACAGGTTATTCACAATGAGCAGTTCTTC.

The chain carries TRBV19 and TRBJ1-3, with 7 positions matching TRBD1. This CDR3 region has 15 residues. In germline, CDR1 is LNHDA, CDR2 SQIVND (reference sequence). V lost 11 bases to trimming and J lost 2 bases; unmatched junction nucleotides: 12. The CDR3 DNA follows: TGTGCCCCGGATTACGACAGGGCCGCTGGAAACACCATATATTTT. It specifies CAPDYDRAAGNTIYF.

The chain couples TRBV28 to TRBJ1-6; TRBD1 might be the D (5 bases). The CDR3 has 14 amino acids. Germline V gene lookup returns CDR1 MDHEN and CDR2 SYDVKM. The V end lost 4 bases, the J end lost 13 bases, and 17 bases lay between the germline ends. In DNA form, the CDR3 reads TGTGCCAGCAGTTCCACCGGGACTAGAACGCCCCTCCACTTT. The encoded protein is CASSSTGTRTPLHF.

V usage is TRBV5-1 and J usage is TRBJ1-1, with TRBD1 matching over 11 bases. V gave up 1 base and J gave up 6 bases; unmatched junction bases: 2. This CDR3 comprises 14 residues. Germline CDR1 and CDR2: SGHRS and YFSETQ. This chain's CDR3 is CASSLRDRGAEAFF. The CDR3, as DNA: TGCGCCAGCAGCTTGAGGGACAGGGGGGCTGAAGCTTTCTTT.

This chain links TRBV9 with TRBJ2-4; D is perhaps TRBD2 (6 bases). This CDR3 spans 17 amino acids. Germline CDR1 and CDR2: SGDLS and YYNGEE. Trimming left V 0 bases short and J 1 base short, with 14 bases between. CDR3 nucleotide sequence: TGTGCCAGCAGCGTAGAGGGTTTAGGAGGGGCCAAAAACATTCAGTACTTC. Translation gives CASSVEGLGGAKNIQYF.

The chain carries TRBV9 and TRBJ2-2; D possibly corresponds to TRBD2 (5 bases). This CDR3 contains 13 residues. Trimming removed 3 bases from V and 11 bases from J, with 14 bases in between. Per the germline V gene, CDR1 is SGDLS and CDR2 is YYNGEE. The CDR3 nucleotides are TGTGCCAGCAGCGGACTAAGGTTCAGAGAGCTGTTTTTT. Translated, it gives CASSGLRFRELFF.

The genes are TRBV6-5 and TRBJ2-1; 9 bases line up with TRBD2. The CDR3 loop spans 14 amino acids. The V gene's germline CDR1 is MNHEY and CDR2 SVGAGI. Germline trimming cut 9 bases from V and 2 bases from J; bases unmatched to any gene: 5. The chain's CDR3 is CASHSGGAYNEQFF. The DNA of the CDR3 is TGTGCCAGTCATAGCGGGGGCGCCTACAATGAGCAGTTCTTC.

This chain links TRBV5-1 with TRBJ2-4; unclear D gene. This CDR3 has 11 amino acids. V gave up 5 bases and J gave up 4 bases, with 4 bases separating them. The germline gives CDR1 SGHRS, CDR2 YFSETQ. This CDR3 is CASSSKNIQYF. The CDR3 region has the DNA TGCGCCAGCAGTTCGAAAAACATTCAGTACTTC.

The chain links TRBV6-4 to TRBJ2-3; TRBD2 matches 9 bases. This CDR3 has 13 residues. Germline V gene sequence: CDR1 MRHNA, CDR2 SNTAGT. Unmatched junction bases numbered 2, after V lost 0 bases and J lost 10 bases. CDR3 in amino acids: CASSDSGTSSQYF. The CDR3 DNA reads as TGTGCCAGCAGTGACTCCGGGACTAGCTCGCAGTATTTT.

The chain employs TRBV11-3 and TRBJ1-1; possible D gene TRBD1, 5 bases. In germline, CDR1 is SGHNT, CDR2 YENEEA. This CDR3 comprises 13 residues. V lost 5 bases to trimming and J lost 4 bases, with 11 bases between them. The DNA for the CDR3 is TGTGCCAGCAGCCTGGGGGGAGTCACTGAAGCTTTCTTT. The encoded protein is CASSLGGVTEAFF.

The rearrangement uses TRBV11-3 and TRBJ1-1, with unresolved D. The CDR3 length is 15 residues. V lost 5 bases and J 1 base, leaving 14 bases between the germline ends. The germline V gene has CDR1 SGHNT and CDR2 YENEEA. DNA for the CDR3: TGTGCCAGCAGCCCCTCGTCTGCGGGGAACACTGAAGCTTTCTTT. It specifies CASSPSSAGNTEAFF.

The rearrangement links TRBV6-5 to TRBJ2-7; D possibly uses TRBD1 or TRBD2 (5 bases each). Trimming took 0 bases from V and 5 from J, leaving 8 bases between them. The germline V gene encodes CDR1 MNHEY and CDR2 SVGAGI. The length of the CDR3 is 13 residues. As DNA, the CDR3 is TGTGCCAGCAGTTACTCGAGGGGAAACGAGCAGTACTTC. Protein product: CASSYSRGNEQYF.

This clone appeared a single time. The V call is TRBV30, the J call TRBJ1-2; D uncertain. V lost 0 bases and J lost 4, with 9 bases in between. Looked up from germline, CDR1 is GTSNPN and CDR2 is SVGIG (reference sequence). This CDR3 has 13 amino acids. CDR3 loop: CAWSVDRLYGYTF. The CDR3 DNA follows: TGTGCCTGGAGTGTGGACCGACTCTATGGCTACACCTTC.